These 2 T cell receptor beta chains share one sample of origin, sequenced in a study of neurological immune-mediated disorders. TCRdb reprocessed the 5' RACE reads with MiXCR, giving one entry per CDR3 protein. Here the sample spans some 31,000 distinct CDR3 sequences, 4.6% being singletons. The sample consisted of PBMCs. These receptors came from a man younger than 30 in good health.

This clonotype was observed many times. The chain links TRBV5-1 to TRBJ1-2; 7 bases align to TRBD1. This CDR3 spans 15 amino acids. V lost 4 bases to trimming and J lost 8 bases; unmatched junction nucleotides: 14. Germline CDR1 is SGHRS and CDR2 is YFSETQ. This CDR3 reads CASSHGQVRREGYTF. The DNA for the CDR3 is TGCGCCAGCAGCCATGGACAGGTTCGAAGGGAAGGCTACACCTTC.

In its sample, this clonotype was seen many times. The chain recombines TRBV4-3 with TRBJ2-7; tentatively, D is TRBD1 or TRBD2 (5 bases each). V dropped 5 bases and J dropped 3 bases, with 17 bases sitting between them. Germline V gene sequence: CDR1 LGHNA, CDR2 YSLEER. There are 15 residues in the CDR3. The CDR3 spells CASSINRDRYYEQYF. For the CDR3, the DNA is TGCGCCAGCAGCATTAACCGGGACCGATACTACGAGCAGTACTTC.